This section outlines one TCR beta chain sequence together with its context. The data belong to a study of radiotherapy plus CTLA-4 blockade in lung cancer. CDR1 SGDLS and CDR2 YYNGEE come from the germline V gene. Between the trimmed V and J ends, which lost 0 bases and 5 bases, there was a span of 11 bases. CDR3 length: 14 residues. Profiling relied on immunoSEQ multiplex PCR, and the TCRdb table lists in-frame clones only, not all of them. The table shows 35,000 to 40,000 clones, with more than 80% occurring only once. CTLA-4 blockade using ipilimumab, together with focal radiation, was received by patients with chemo-refractory metastatic non-small-cell lung cancer.

The sequence was obtained from a human donor with non-small cell lung cancer who had stable disease on radiotherapy plus ipilimumab. Sample: peripheral blood, taken from a patient treated with radiotherapy plus ipilimumab. This chain links TRBV9 with TRBJ2-5; D gene ambiguous. The CDR3 loop is CASSVGQLRETQYF. The CDR3 nucleotides are TGTGCCAGCAGCGTAGGTCAACTGCGGGAGACCCAGTACTTC.